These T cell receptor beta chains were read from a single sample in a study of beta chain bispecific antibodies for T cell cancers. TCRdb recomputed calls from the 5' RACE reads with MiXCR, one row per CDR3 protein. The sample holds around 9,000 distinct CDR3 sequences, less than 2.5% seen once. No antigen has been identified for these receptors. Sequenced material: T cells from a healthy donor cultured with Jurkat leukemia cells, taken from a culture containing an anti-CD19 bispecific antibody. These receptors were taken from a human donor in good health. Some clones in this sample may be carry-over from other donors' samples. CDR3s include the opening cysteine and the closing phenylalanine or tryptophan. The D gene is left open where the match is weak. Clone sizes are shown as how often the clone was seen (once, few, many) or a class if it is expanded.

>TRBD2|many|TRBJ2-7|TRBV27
CASAPGLAAYEQYF
TGTGCCAGCGCCCCGGGGCTAGCGGCCTACGAGCAGTACTTC
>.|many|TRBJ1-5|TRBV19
CASSIFSSGNQPQHF
TGTGCCAGTAGTATTTTCTCGAGCGGCAATCAGCCCCAGCATTTT
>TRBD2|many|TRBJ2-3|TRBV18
CASSPLLPSGGTDTQYF
TGTGCCAGCTCACCACTCTTGCCCAGCGGGGGCACAGATACGCAGTATTTT
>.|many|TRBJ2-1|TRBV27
CASRPRVGGDEQFF
TGTGCCAGTAGACCACGGGTAGGTGGCGATGAGCAGTTCTTC
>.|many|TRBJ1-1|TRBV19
CASSIDRTEAFF
TGTGCCAGTAGTATAGATCGGACTGAAGCTTTCTTT
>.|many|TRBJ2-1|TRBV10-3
CAISESTQGSRGEQFF
TGTGCCATCAGTGAGTCGACTCAAGGTTCACGGGGTGAGCAGTTCTTC
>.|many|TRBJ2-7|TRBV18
CASSPRQAGLDEQYF
TGTGCCAGCTCACCACGTCAAGCAGGGCTCGACGAGCAGTACTTC
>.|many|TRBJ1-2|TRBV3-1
CASSRSVGENYGYTF
TGTGCCAGCAGCCGGAGCGTTGGAGAGAACTATGGCTACACCTTC
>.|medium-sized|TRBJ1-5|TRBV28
CASSFPGDFNQPQHF
TGTGCCAGCAGTTTCCCCGGGGATTTCAATCAGCCCCAGCATTTT
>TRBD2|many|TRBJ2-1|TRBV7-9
CASSWGGSYNEQFF
TGTGCCAGCAGCTGGGGGGGCTCCTACAATGAGCAGTTCTTC
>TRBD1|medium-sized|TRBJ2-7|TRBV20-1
CSAEGTESYEQYF
TGCAGTGCCGAGGGGACAGAGTCCTACGAGCAGTACTTC
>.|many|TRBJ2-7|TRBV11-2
CASSFGGTGQYF
TGTGCCAGCAGCTTTGGGGGCACCGGGCAGTACTTC
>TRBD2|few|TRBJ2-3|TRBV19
CASSILAAGVNTQYF
TGTGCCAGTAGCATACTAGCGGCGGGCGTTAATACGCAGTATTTT
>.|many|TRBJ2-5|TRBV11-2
CASSEWDMETQYF
TGTGCCAGCAGCGAGTGGGACATGGAGACCCAGTACTTC
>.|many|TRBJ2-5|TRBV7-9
CASRFNGGPQETQYF
TGTGCCAGCAGATTTAACGGGGGGCCCCAAGAGACCCAGTACTTC
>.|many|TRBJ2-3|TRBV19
CASSIQERDTQYF
TGTGCCAGTAGTATTCAGGAGCGTGATACGCAGTATTTT
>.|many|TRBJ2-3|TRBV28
CATHGGGSSADTQYF
TGTGCCACCCATGGGGGCGGGTCAAGCGCAGATACGCAGTATTTT
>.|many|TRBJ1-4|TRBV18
CASSDLRLLRGEKLFF
TGTGCCAGCTCGGATCTCCGACTCCTTAGGGGTGAAAAACTGTTTTTT
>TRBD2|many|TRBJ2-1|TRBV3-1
CASSQLSSSGGPNEQFF
TGTGCCAGCAGCCAACTAAGTTCTAGCGGGGGGCCCAATGAGCAGTTCTTC
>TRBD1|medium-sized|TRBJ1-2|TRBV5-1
CASSTDRDGYTF
TGCGCCAGCAGCACGGACAGGGACGGCTACACCTTC
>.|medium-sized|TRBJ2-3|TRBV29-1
CSVTPDGNTDTQYF
TGCAGCGTCACGCCAGACGGAAACACAGATACGCAGTATTTT
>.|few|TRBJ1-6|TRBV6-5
CASSTGRIRSSPLHF
TGTGCCAGCAGTACGGGACGAATCCGGTCTTCACCCCTCCACTTT
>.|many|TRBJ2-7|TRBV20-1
CSARGPLREFSDYEQYF
TGCAGTGCTAGGGGGCCCCTCAGGGAATTCTCGGACTACGAGCAGTACTTC
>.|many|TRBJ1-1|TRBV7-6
CASSLGGLSTEAFF
TGTGCCAGCAGCTTAGGGGGCTTGAGCACTGAAGCTTTCTTT
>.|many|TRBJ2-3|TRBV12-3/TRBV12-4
CASGDGNTDTQYF
TGTGCCTCCGGAGACGGAAACACAGATACGCAGTATTTT
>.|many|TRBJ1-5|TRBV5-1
CASSLGGGANQPQHF
TGCGCCAGCAGCTTGGGTGGGGGGGCAAATCAGCCCCAGCATTTT
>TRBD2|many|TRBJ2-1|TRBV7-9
CASSLSLAVNEQFF
TGTGCCAGCAGCTTAAGCCTAGCGGTAAATGAGCAGTTCTTC
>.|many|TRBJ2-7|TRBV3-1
CASSQAGPYEQYF
TGTGCCAGCAGCCAAGCTGGGCCCTACGAGCAGTACTTC
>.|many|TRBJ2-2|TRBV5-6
CASSLRNTGELFF
TGTGCCAGCAGCTTGCGGAACACCGGGGAGCTGTTTTTT
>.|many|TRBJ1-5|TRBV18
CASSPVPRQDPVEPQHF
TGTGCCAGCTCACCGGTCCCCCGGCAGGACCCGGTTGAGCCCCAGCATTTT
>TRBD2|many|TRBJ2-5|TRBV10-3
CAISESLGTTLRTQYF
TGTGCCATCAGTGAGTCTTTAGGGACTACCCTTAGGACCCAGTACTTC
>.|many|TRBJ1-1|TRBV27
CASSLDRNTEAFF
TGTGCCAGCAGTTTGGACAGGAACACTGAAGCTTTCTTT
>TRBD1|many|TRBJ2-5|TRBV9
CASSADRGGQETQYF
TGTGCCAGCAGCGCGGACAGGGGGGGCCAAGAGACCCAGTACTTC
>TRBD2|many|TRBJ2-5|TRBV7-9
CASSHGLAGDQETQYF
TGTGCCAGCAGCCACGGACTAGCGGGCGATCAAGAGACCCAGTACTTC
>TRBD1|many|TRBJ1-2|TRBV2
CASSGQGAGYGYTF
TGTGCCAGCAGTGGACAGGGGGCGGGCTATGGCTACACCTTC
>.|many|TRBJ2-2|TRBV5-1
CASSRVRASNTGELFF
TGCGCCAGCAGCCGTGTCCGGGCTTCGAACACCGGGGAGCTGTTTTTT